Reported below is one TCR beta chain. Its cognate antigen has yet to be identified. Measured from the cysteine to the phenylalanine, the CDR3 is 14 residues long. The record lacks a DNA sequence. CDR1 and CDR2, per the germline V gene, are ENHRY and SYGVKD. This entry comes from a study of T cells expressing NK-cell markers (dated by TCRdb to about 2020). Study-wide context: Three sorted T-cell subsets (CD3+CD56+NKG2C+, CD3+CD56+NKG2C- and CD3+CD56-NKG2C+) from about 8 donors had their TCR beta-chain repertoires profiled. Among the eight sequenced donors, only one was HCMV-seronegative, while the other seven were HCMV-seropositive. Randomly selected healthy volunteers, three men and five women, were used as the eight sequenced donors. Illumina HiSeq 2000/2500, MiSeq or NextSeq was used to sequence libraries as 2 x 150 bp reads. Overall results and qualifications from the work: Whether the expanded NKG2C-expressing T cell clones were specific for HCMV antigens was left unclear. Those dominant clonotypes were again the most abundant among CD3+CD56-NKG2C+ cells in a handful of donors, at about 28.3-60.1%. For six donors, the dominant CD3+CD56+NKG2C+ clonotypes were among the top 10 CD8+ clonotypes and accounted for roughly 1.0-8% of CD8+ T cells.

The reads were generated on an Illumina HiSeq 2000. The TCR beta cDNA libraries were made using 5'RACE template switching, a step that added both a universal primer site and unique molecular identifiers. cDNA synthesis was primed from the TCR beta constant segment and was followed by two successive PCR amplification steps. In the source study's methods: MIGEC was used to demultiplex reads and group reads by UMI, and MiTCR was used to assemble and quantify clonotypes. To remove erroneous sequences, TCR cDNA sequences were retained only when supported by two or more reads. Downstream repertoire analysis used the tcR package, and clonotypes were matched across fractions by CDR3 nucleotide sequence plus V segment. Antigen specificity was annotated against VDJdb with VDJmatch, allowing one amino acid substitution in CDR3. TCRdb reprocessed the reads, and each CDR3 protein sequence is entered once, without DNA. None of the V and J calls come from the authors' own analysis; TCRdb made them. The sample's records list roughly 350,000 distinct CDR3 sequences. The ten biggest clones cover 4% to 6.5% of the sample.

HCMV-specific IgG was detected in serum with a commercial ELISA kit to determine HCMV serostatus. Ficoll density gradient centrifugation was used to isolate peripheral blood mononuclear cells from blood. The chain uses TRBV10-3 and TRBJ2-7; TCRdb selects TRBD1, and the lack of DNA leaves this call unchecked. The receptor was derived from a man aged 18 to 69 in good health. Material for sequencing was blood T cells: a sorted CD56 or NKG2C T cell subset, CD4+ or CD8+ T cells, or bulk PBMC T cells (not recorded which). The CDR3 region: CAIGGGQGAVEQYF.